This record concerns one T cell receptor beta chain sequence. This specimen belongs to a study of blood T cell repertoires in COVID-19. Overall study: Spain, Italy and the United States supplied samples that represented acute and convalescent COVID-19.

The germline CDR1 and CDR2 sequences are SQVTM and ANQGSEA. Unmatched junction bases numbered 7, after V lost 6 bases and J lost 6 bases. The CDR3 covers 14 residues. The table came from immunoSEQ multiplex PCR; TCRdb's copy has only in-frame clones and leaves some out. The sample has approximately 96,000 clones, more than 85% seen once. V gene TRBV29-1 combines with J gene TRBJ2-3; 12 nucleotides agree with TRBD2. Sequencing used peripheral blood. The sequence was collected from a man aged 55 to 70 with acute or convalescent COVID-19. As DNA, the CDR3 is TGCAGCGTCCTGACTAGCGGGAGTGTCGATACGCAGTATTTT. It is translated as CSVLTSGSVDTQYF.